These T cell receptor beta chains were read from a single sample in a study of blood T cell repertoires in COVID-19. The data were produced by immunoSEQ multiplex PCR, yet TCRdb's version contains in-frame clones alone and is incomplete. In the table there are some 64,000 clones, about 80% of which are singletons. Sequenced: peripheral blood. The receptors derive from a man in his 60s with COVID-19, enrolled during active disease. Both conserved end residues are part of each CDR3. The D gene is left open where the match is weak. Where a row states a size, it is once, few, many or the class of an expanded clone; other rows omit it.

j_call d_call clone_size v_call cdr3_aa cdr3_nt
TRBJ2-7 NA few TRBV28 CASSYAGTYEQYF TGTGCCAGCAGTTACGCGGGAACCTACGAGCAGTACTTC
TRBJ1-5 NA NA TRBV29-1 CSVKSGNQPQHF TGCAGCGTTAAGTCGGGCAATCAGCCCCAGCATTTT
TRBJ2-1 NA once TRBV5-1 CASRRGNEQFF TGCGCCAGCAGGAGGGGGAATGAGCAGTTCTTC
TRBJ2-1 TRBD2 NA TRBV24-1 CATSDSTSGNYNEQFF TGTGCCACCAGTGATTCGACTAGCGGGAACTACAATGAGCAGTTCTTC
TRBJ2-1 NA NA TRBV7-3 CASSLSVRNEQFF TGTGCCAGCAGCTTATCAGTACGCAATGAGCAGTTCTTC
TRBJ2-5 TRBD1 NA TRBV5-1 CASSLATGGNQETQYF TGCGCCAGCAGCTTGGCCACAGGGGGGAACCAAGAGACCCAGTACTTC
TRBJ2-3 TRBD2 NA TRBV19 CASSGQRGAGTDTQYF TGTGCCAGTAGTGGTCAGCGGGGGGCTGGAACAGATACGCAGTATTTT
TRBJ1-6 NA NA TRBV28 CASNGGSYNSPLHF TGTGCCAGCAATGGCGGCTCCTATAATTCACCCCTCCACTTT
TRBJ2-2 NA NA TRBV7-3 CASSYNPGHPFLNTGELFF TGTGCCAGCAGCTATAACCCGGGACACCCTTTTTTGAACACCGGGGAGCTGTTTTTT
TRBJ2-3 TRBD2 NA TRBV30 CAWSPLAGGTDTQYF TGTGCCTGGAGTCCCCTAGCGGGGGGAACAGATACGCAGTATTTT
TRBJ2-1 NA NA TRBV10-2 CASSESTRVVGFF TGCGCCAGCAGTGAGTCGACTAGGGTTGTCGGGTTCTTC
TRBJ2-7 NA NA TRBV9 CASSVTGSGLEQYF TGTGCCAGCAGCGTAACAGGGTCGGGGCTGGAGCAGTACTTC
TRBJ1-1 TRBD1 NA TRBV5-4 CASSLAPQGAPTEAFF TGTGCCAGCAGCTTGGCCCCACAGGGGGCGCCCACTGAAGCTTTCTTT
TRBJ2-3 NA NA TRBV2 CASSPTTLTLTDTQYF TGTGCCAGCAGTCCAACTACACTGACCCTCACAGATACGCAGTATTTT
TRBJ2-7 NA NA TRBV28 CASSLGQNYEQYF TGTGCCAGCAGTTTAGGACAGAACTACGAGCAGTACTTC
TRBJ2-1 NA NA TRBV14 CASSQDWAGNEQFF TGTGCCAGCAGCCAAGATTGGGCGGGCAATGAGCAGTTCTTC
TRBJ2-1 TRBD2 few TRBV30 CARSVGGAGSEQFF TGTGCCCGAAGCGTCGGGGGGGCCGGGAGTGAGCAGTTCTTC
TRBJ2-5 TRBD2 NA TRBV5-5 CATGTSPETQYF TGTGCCACCGGGACTAGCCCAGAGACCCAGTACTTC
TRBJ1-2 NA NA TRBV29-1 CSVDRGTYGYTF TGCAGCGTTGATCGGGGGACCTATGGCTACACCTTC
TRBJ1-1 TRBD1 NA TRBV9 CASSVGDRMNTEAFF TGTGCCAGCAGCGTGGGGGACAGAATGAACACTGAAGCTTTCTTT
TRBJ1-3 TRBD1 NA TRBV11-3 CASSYRDRIRNTIYF TGTGCCAGCAGTTACCGGGACAGGATAAGAAACACCATATATTTT
TRBJ2-3 TRBD1 NA TRBV18 CASSRDRGSGTGWHTQYF TGTGCCAGCTCACGGGACAGGGGAAGCGGGACCGGGTGGCATACGCAGTATTTT
TRBJ1-1 NA NA TRBV3-1/TRBV3-2 CASSQGSRGQGGTEAFF TGTGCCAGCAGCCAAGGTAGTCGAGGTCAGGGTGGTACTGAAGCTTTCTTT
TRBJ2-1 TRBD1 few TRBV28 CASSELTGYTYDEQFF TGTGCCAGCAGTGAACTGACAGGGTATACGTACGATGAGCAGTTCTTC
TRBJ1-1 TRBD1 NA TRBV6-4 CASSEFFGTANTEAFF TGTGCCAGCAGCGAGTTCTTTGGGACAGCGAACACTGAAGCTTTCTTT
TRBJ2-2 NA NA TRBV21-1 CASSLAQLFF TGTGCCAGCAGCCTTGCGCAGCTGTTTTTT
TRBJ2-3 TRBD2 NA TRBV13 CASRGPSGPSTDTQYF TGTGCCAGCAGAGGCCCTAGCGGACCTAGCACAGATACGCAGTATTTT
TRBJ2-7 NA NA TRBV29-1 CSAVGDSYEQYF TGCAGCGCGGTAGGGGATTCTTACGAGCAGTACTTC
TRBJ2-1 NA NA TRBV2 CASSEGANEQFF TGTGCCAGCAGTGAAGGGGCCAATGAGCAGTTCTTC
TRBJ1-5 NA NA TRBV7-2 CASSLEAGSNQPQHF TGTGCCAGCAGCTTAGAAGCAGGTAGCAATCAGCCCCAGCATTTT
TRBJ2-3 TRBD2 NA TRBV5-4 CASSAAGGFSTDTQYF TGTGCCAGCAGCGCCGCGGGGGGTTTTAGCACAGATACGCAGTATTTT
TRBJ2-2 TRBD2 NA TRBV2 CASRGLAGTGELFF TGTGCCAGCAGGGGACTAGCGGGAACGGGGGAGCTGTTTTTT
TRBJ2-2 NA few TRBV7-9 CASRPGVSNTGELFF TGTGCCAGCAGACCGGGAGTATCGAACACCGGGGAGCTGTTTTTT
TRBJ2-1 NA NA TRBV11-3 CASSLGGLRGEQFF TGTGCCAGCAGCTTAGGCGGGTTGCGGGGAGAGCAGTTCTTC
TRBJ2-7 NA NA TRBV13 CASSSIHRVRLAESSYEQYF TGTGCCAGCAGCTCAATCCACAGGGTGCGGCTAGCGGAGTCCTCCTACGAGCAGTACTTC
TRBJ1-1 NA NA TRBV19 CASSGTRNTEAFF TGTGCCAGTAGTGGGACAAGAAACACTGAAGCTTTCTTT
TRBJ1-6 TRBD1 NA TRBV18 CASSPVGQGFSPLHF TGTGCCAGCTCACCCGTGGGACAGGGGTTTTCACCCCTCCACTTT
TRBJ2-1 NA NA TRBV5-6 CASSFWAGASPNEQFF TGTGCCAGCAGCTTTTGGGCAGGGGCTTCCCCGAATGAGCAGTTCTTC
TRBJ2-2 TRBD1 NA TRBV7-9 CASSLVEGATAGELFF TGTGCCAGCAGCTTAGTTGAGGGGGCGACGGCCGGGGAGCTGTTTTTT
TRBJ2-1 TRBD2 NA TRBV18 CASSTLAGLAEANEQFF TGTGCCAGCAGCACCTTAGCGGGGTTAGCGGAGGCCAATGAGCAGTTCTTC
TRBJ2-7 NA NA TRBV27 CASSLSDSEQYF TGTGCCAGCAGTTTATCGGACAGCGAGCAGTACTTC
TRBJ2-3 NA NA TRBV7-9 CASSLNDGGNTDTQYF TGTGCCAGCAGCTTGAATGACGGGGGAAATACAGATACGCAGTATTTT
TRBJ2-7 NA NA TRBV21-1 CASRYGSPRGNYEQYF TGTGCCAGCCGTTACGGAAGTCCGAGAGGGAACTACGAGCAGTACTTC
TRBJ1-2 NA NA TRBV6-5 CASSVLNYGYTF TGTGCTTCGAGCGTTCTAAACTATGGCTACACCTTC
TRBJ1-1 TRBD1 few TRBV19 CASSTPGQKNTEAFF TGTGCCAGTAGTACACCGGGACAGAAGAACACTGAAGCTTTCTTT